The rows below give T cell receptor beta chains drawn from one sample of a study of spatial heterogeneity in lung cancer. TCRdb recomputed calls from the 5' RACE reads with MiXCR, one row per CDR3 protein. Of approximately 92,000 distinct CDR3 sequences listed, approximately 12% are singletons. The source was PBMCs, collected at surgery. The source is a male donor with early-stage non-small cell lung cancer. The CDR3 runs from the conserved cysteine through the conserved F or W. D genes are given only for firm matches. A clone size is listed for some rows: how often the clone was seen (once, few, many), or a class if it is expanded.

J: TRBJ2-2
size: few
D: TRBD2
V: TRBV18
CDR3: CASSPVASGNTGELFF
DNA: TGTGCCAGCTCACCAGTGGCTAGCGGAAACACCGGGGAGCTGTTTTTT

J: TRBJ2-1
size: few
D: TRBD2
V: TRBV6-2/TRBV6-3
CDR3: CASMLAGTYNEQFF
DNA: TGTGCCAGCATGCTAGCGGGGACTTACAATGAGCAGTTCTTC

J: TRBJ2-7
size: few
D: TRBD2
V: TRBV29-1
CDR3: CSVSSGVSYEQYF
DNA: TGCAGCGTCTCTAGCGGCGTCTCCTACGAGCAGTACTTC

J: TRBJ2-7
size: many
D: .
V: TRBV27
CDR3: CASSPPLRESYEQYF
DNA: TGTGCCAGCAGCCCCCCTCTCCGGGAGTCCTACGAGCAGTACTTC

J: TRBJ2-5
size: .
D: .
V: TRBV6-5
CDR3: CAPPAEIETQYF
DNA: TGTGCCCCCCCCGCGGAAATAGAGACCCAGTACTTC

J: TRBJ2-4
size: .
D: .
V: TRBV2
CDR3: CASSEFSASKNIQYF
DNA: TGTGCCAGCAGTGAATTCAGCGCTTCCAAAAACATTCAGTACTTC

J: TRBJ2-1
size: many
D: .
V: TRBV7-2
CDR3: CASSSYRGRDSHNEQFF
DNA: TGTGCCAGCAGCTCCTATAGAGGGCGGGACAGTCACAATGAGCAGTTCTTC

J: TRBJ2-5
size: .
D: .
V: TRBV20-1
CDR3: CSAQAGTRQETQYF
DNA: TGCAGTGCTCAAGCAGGGACCCGTCAAGAGACCCAGTACTTC

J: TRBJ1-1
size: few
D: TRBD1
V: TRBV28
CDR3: CASIETGVWLAFF
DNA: TGTGCCAGCATAGAAACAGGGGTTTGGCTAGCTTTCTTT

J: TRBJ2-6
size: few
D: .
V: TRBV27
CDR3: CASRRLTVSGANVLTF
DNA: TGTGCCAGCAGGAGACTCACAGTCTCTGGGGCCAACGTCCTGACTTTC

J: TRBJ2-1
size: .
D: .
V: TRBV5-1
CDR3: CASSLDPGEHNEQFF
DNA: TGCGCCAGCAGCTTGGATCCGGGAGAACACAATGAGCAGTTCTTC

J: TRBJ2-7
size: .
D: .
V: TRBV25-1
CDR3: CASSEGFYEQYF
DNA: TGTGCCAGCAGTGAAGGGTTCTACGAGCAGTACTTC

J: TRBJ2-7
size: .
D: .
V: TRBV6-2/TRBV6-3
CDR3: CASTTDASTYEQYF
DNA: TGTGCCAGCACTACTGACGCCAGTACCTACGAGCAGTACTTC

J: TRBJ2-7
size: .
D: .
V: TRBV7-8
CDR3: CASSPSPGAAEQYF
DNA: TGTGCCAGCAGCCCCAGCCCCGGGGCGGCCGAGCAGTACTTC

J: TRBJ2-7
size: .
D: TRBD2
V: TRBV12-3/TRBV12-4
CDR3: CASSAGGDYEQYF
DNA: TGTGCCAGCAGTGCGGGGGGGGACTACGAGCAGTACTTC

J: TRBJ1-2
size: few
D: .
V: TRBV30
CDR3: CAWSVKNYGYTF
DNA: TGTGCCTGGAGTGTAAAAAACTATGGCTACACCTTC

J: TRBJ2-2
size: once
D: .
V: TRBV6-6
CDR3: CASSYGTPLGTGELFF
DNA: TGTGCCAGCAGTTACGGGACACCCTTGGGCACCGGGGAGCTGTTTTTT

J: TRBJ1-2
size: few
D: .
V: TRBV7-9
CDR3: CASSFNQDYGYTF
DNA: TGTGCCAGCAGCTTTAACCAGGACTATGGCTACACCTTC

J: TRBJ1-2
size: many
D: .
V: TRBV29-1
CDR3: CSVQGVQHGYTF
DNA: TGCAGCGTCCAGGGAGTGCAGCACGGCTACACCTTC

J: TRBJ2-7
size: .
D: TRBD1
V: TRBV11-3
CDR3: CASSLDRCDRVYEQYF
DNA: TGTGCCAGCAGCTTAGATCGTTGCGACAGGGTCTACGAGCAGTACTTC

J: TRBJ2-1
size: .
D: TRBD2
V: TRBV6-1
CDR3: CASRLSGRMNEQFF
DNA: TGTGCCAGCAGACTTAGCGGGAGGATGAATGAGCAGTTCTTC

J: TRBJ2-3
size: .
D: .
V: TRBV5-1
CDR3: CASSLGPSEDTQYF
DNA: TGCGCCAGCAGCTTGGGGCCAAGTGAGGATACGCAGTATTTT

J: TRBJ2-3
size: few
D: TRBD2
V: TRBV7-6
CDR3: CASSLAVAGVADTQYF
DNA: TGTGCCAGCAGCTTAGCAGTAGCGGGGGTTGCAGATACGCAGTATTTT

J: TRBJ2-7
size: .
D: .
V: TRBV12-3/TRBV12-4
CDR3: CASSFSRQYEQYF
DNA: TGTGCCAGCAGTTTTTCTCGACAGTATGAGCAGTACTTC

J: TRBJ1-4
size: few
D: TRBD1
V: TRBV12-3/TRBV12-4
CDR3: CASSSEDRGPREKLFF
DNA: TGTGCCAGCAGTTCGGAGGACAGGGGGCCAAGGGAAAAACTGTTTTTT

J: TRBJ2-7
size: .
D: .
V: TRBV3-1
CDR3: CASSQSRTHPEQYF
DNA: TGTGCCAGCAGCCAATCCCGGACTCATCCCGAGCAGTACTTC

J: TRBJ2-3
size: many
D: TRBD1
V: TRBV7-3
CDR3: CASSLGWQQGADTQYF
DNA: TGTGCCAGCAGCTTAGGCTGGCAGCAGGGGGCAGATACGCAGTATTTT

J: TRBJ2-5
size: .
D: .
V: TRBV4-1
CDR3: CASSPASKGRQETQYF
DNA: TGCGCCAGCAGCCCGGCGTCAAAGGGCCGCCAAGAGACCCAGTACTTC

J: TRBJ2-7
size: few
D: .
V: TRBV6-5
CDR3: CASTGGGNEQYF
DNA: TGTGCCAGCACTGGAGGGGGGAACGAGCAGTACTTC

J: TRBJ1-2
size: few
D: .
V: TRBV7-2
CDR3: CASSRTPIGGYTF
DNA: TGTGCCAGCAGTCGGACCCCAATTGGAGGCTACACCTTC

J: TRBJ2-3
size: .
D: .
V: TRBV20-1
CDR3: CRGPWEDTQYF
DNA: TGCAGGGGGCCTTGGGAAGATACGCAGTATTTT

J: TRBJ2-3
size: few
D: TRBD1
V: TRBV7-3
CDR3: CASSSGQLGLDTQYF
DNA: TGTGCCAGCAGCTCGGGACAGTTAGGGCTGGATACGCAGTATTTT

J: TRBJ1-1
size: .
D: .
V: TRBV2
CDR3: CASNGAAVNTEAFF
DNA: TGTGCCAGCAACGGCGCCGCAGTGAACACTGAAGCTTTCTTT

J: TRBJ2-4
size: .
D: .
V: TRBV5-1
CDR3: CASSLGASKNIQYF
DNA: TGCGCCAGCAGCTTGGGGGCCTCCAAAAACATTCAGTACTTC

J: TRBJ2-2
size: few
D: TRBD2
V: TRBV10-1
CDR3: CASSESGLAGMSGELFF
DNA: TGCGCCAGCAGTGAGTCCGGGCTAGCGGGGATGTCCGGGGAGCTGTTTTTT

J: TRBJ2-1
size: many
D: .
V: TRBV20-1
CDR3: CSARLGSHYNEQFF
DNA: TGCAGTGCTAGATTGGGGTCTCACTACAATGAGCAGTTCTTC